This T cell receptor beta chain was obtained from a study of T-cell reconstitution after alpha-beta-depleted transplantation in children. The CDR3 length is 16 residues. V shed 2 bases and J shed 2 bases, with 14 bases lying between them. It was with unique molecular identifiers that the TCRbeta library was prepared. TCRdb ran MiXCR on the PCR reads and lists one entry per CDR3 protein. The sample lists some 460,000 distinct CDR3 sequences; around 15% were seen once. This clonotype was obtained from a boy under two years old who had a stem cell transplant for Wiskott-Aldrich syndrome, so the T cells may come from the graft donor. This chain links TRBV12-3 or TRBV12-4 with TRBJ2-3; the D gene is possibly TRBD2 (7 bases). This sample comprised PBMCs, mostly from graft donor cells, obtained 360 days after TCRalphabeta/CD19-depleted stem cell transplant. This CDR3 is CASSLSPGGPTDTQYF. The CDR3, as DNA: TGTGCCAGCAGTTTATCCCCCGGGGGGCCCACAGATACGCAGTATTTT.